The rows below give T cell receptor beta chains drawn from one sample of a study of radiotherapy plus CTLA-4 blockade in lung cancer. Data came from immunoSEQ multiplex PCR; TCRdb stores just in-frame clones and leaves some out. The repertoire holds over 100,000 clones, with roughly 86% as singletons. The source was peripheral blood, collected from a patient treated with radiotherapy plus ipilimumab. The receptor set was obtained from a human donor with non-small cell lung cancer that progressed on radiotherapy plus ipilimumab. Some clones in this sample may be carry-over from other donors' samples. CDR3s include the opening cysteine and the closing phenylalanine or tryptophan. Fields, in order: clone size, V gene, J gene, CDR3 length, D gene, CDR3 protein, CDR3 DNA. D genes are given only for firm matches. Only some rows state a clone size, as once, few, many or a class for expanded clones.

clone_size: few; v_call: TRBV7-9; j_call: TRBJ2-2; cdr3_length: 13; d_call: -; cdr3_aa: CASRDTYTGELFF; cdr3_nt: TGTGCCAGCAGGGACACTTATACCGGGGAGCTGTTTTTT
clone_size: -; v_call: TRBV10-2; j_call: TRBJ1-2; cdr3_length: 14; d_call: -; cdr3_aa: CASNTEAVNYGYTF; cdr3_nt: TGCGCCAGCAATACCGAAGCAGTTAACTATGGCTACACCTTC
clone_size: -; v_call: TRBV19; j_call: TRBJ1-5; cdr3_length: 11; d_call: TRBD1; cdr3_aa: CASSKTGYQHF; cdr3_nt: TGTGCCAGTAGTAAGACAGGGTATCAGCATTTT
clone_size: few; v_call: TRBV18; j_call: TRBJ1-3; cdr3_length: 15; d_call: TRBD1; cdr3_aa: CASSAYRGSGNTIYF; cdr3_nt: TGTGCCAGCTCAGCCTACAGGGGCTCTGGAAACACCATATATTTT
clone_size: -; v_call: TRBV7-3; j_call: TRBJ2-1; cdr3_length: 13; d_call: -; cdr3_aa: CASSRSINNEQFF; cdr3_nt: TGTGCCAGCAGCCGATCGATTAACAATGAGCAGTTCTTC
clone_size: -; v_call: TRBV29-1; j_call: TRBJ1-1; cdr3_length: 15; d_call: -; cdr3_aa: CSVTVTRNGYTEAFF; cdr3_nt: TGCAGCGTTACAGTTACAAGGAATGGGTACACTGAAGCTTTCTTT
clone_size: -; v_call: TRBV10-3; j_call: TRBJ2-7; cdr3_length: 13; d_call: -; cdr3_aa: CATWQGDTNEQYF; cdr3_nt: TGTGCCACCTGGCAGGGCGATACAAACGAGCAGTACTTC
clone_size: -; v_call: TRBV5-1; j_call: TRBJ2-3; cdr3_length: 15; d_call: TRBD2; cdr3_aa: CASSFSGGSTDTQYF; cdr3_nt: TGCGCCAGCAGCTTTAGCGGGGGGAGCACAGATACGCAGTATTTT
clone_size: -; v_call: TRBV9; j_call: TRBJ2-3; cdr3_length: 20; d_call: TRBD2; cdr3_aa: CASTMGLAGGDTSSTDTQYF; cdr3_nt: TGTGCCAGCACGATGGGACTAGCGGGGGGGGACACCTCTAGCACAGATACGCAGTATTTT
clone_size: -; v_call: TRBV11-2; j_call: TRBJ1-3; cdr3_length: 13; d_call: -; cdr3_aa: CASRGVTGNTIYF; cdr3_nt: TGTGCCAGCAGGGGAGTAACTGGAAACACCATATATTTT
clone_size: -; v_call: TRBV19; j_call: TRBJ2-4; cdr3_length: 16; d_call: TRBD2; cdr3_aa: CASSQLKSGGRDIQYF; cdr3_nt: TGTGCCAGTAGTCAACTAAAGAGCGGGGGCCGGGACATTCAGTACTTC
clone_size: -; v_call: TRBV4-3; j_call: TRBJ2-6; cdr3_length: 21; d_call: -; cdr3_aa: CASSQDIGTGEFWSGANVLTF; cdr3_nt: TGCGCCAGCAGCCAAGATATTGGGACGGGGGAATTTTGGTCTGGGGCCAACGTCCTGACTTTC
clone_size: -; v_call: TRBV30; j_call: TRBJ1-4; cdr3_length: 15; d_call: TRBD1; cdr3_aa: CASPGQGGSNEKLFF; cdr3_nt: TGTGCCAGTCCGGGACAGGGAGGTTCTAATGAAAAACTGTTTTTT
clone_size: -; v_call: TRBV7-2; j_call: TRBJ2-4; cdr3_length: 14; d_call: -; cdr3_aa: CASSPNRVWDIQYF; cdr3_nt: TGTGCCAGCAGCCCAAACAGGGTTTGGGACATTCAGTACTTC
clone_size: -; v_call: TRBV7-9; j_call: TRBJ2-6; cdr3_length: 15; d_call: -; cdr3_aa: CASSLAGAGANVLTF; cdr3_nt: TGTGCCAGCAGCTTAGCGGGAGCCGGGGCCAACGTCCTGACTTTC
clone_size: once; v_call: TRBV5-4; j_call: TRBJ2-3; cdr3_length: 15; d_call: TRBD1; cdr3_aa: CASRGDRASTDTQYF; cdr3_nt: TGTGCCAGCAGGGGGGACAGAGCAAGCACAGATACGCAGTATTTT
clone_size: -; v_call: TRBV10-2; j_call: TRBJ1-1; cdr3_length: 13; d_call: TRBD1; cdr3_aa: CASSEATGGKAFF; cdr3_nt: TGCGCCAGCAGTGAGGCCACAGGGGGCAAAGCTTTCTTT
clone_size: -; v_call: TRBV6-6; j_call: TRBJ2-7; cdr3_length: 16; d_call: TRBD1; cdr3_aa: CASSDGIRQGTYEQYF; cdr3_nt: TGTGCCAGCAGCGACGGAATACGACAGGGAACCTACGAGCAGTACTTC
clone_size: -; v_call: TRBV28; j_call: TRBJ2-5; cdr3_length: 13; d_call: -; cdr3_aa: CASSFWQGETQYF; cdr3_nt: TGTGCCAGCAGTTTCTGGCAGGGAGAGACCCAGTACTTC
clone_size: once; v_call: TRBV18; j_call: TRBJ1-5; cdr3_length: 13; d_call: TRBD1; cdr3_aa: CASSSDRDQPQHF; cdr3_nt: TGTGCCAGCTCATCGGACAGGGATCAGCCCCAGCATTTT
clone_size: -; v_call: TRBV19; j_call: TRBJ2-1; cdr3_length: 17; d_call: -; cdr3_aa: CASSIRSSSVSYNEQFF; cdr3_nt: TGTGCCAGTAGTATCCGGTCGTCGAGCGTATCCTACAATGAGCAGTTCTTC
clone_size: once; v_call: TRBV5-1; j_call: TRBJ1-2; cdr3_length: 15; d_call: TRBD1; cdr3_aa: CASSPGGTVKYGYTF; cdr3_nt: TGCGCCAGCAGCCCTGGCGGGACAGTGAAATATGGCTACACCTTC
clone_size: -; v_call: TRBV7-3; j_call: TRBJ2-3; cdr3_length: 15; d_call: -; cdr3_aa: CASSLSAGRADTQYF; cdr3_nt: TGTGCCAGCAGCTTAAGTGCGGGGCGGGCAGATACGCAGTATTTT
clone_size: -; v_call: TRBV2; j_call: TRBJ1-5; cdr3_length: 17; d_call: TRBD1; cdr3_aa: CASSRGRRVGSNQPQHF; cdr3_nt: TGTGCCAGCAGCAGGGGGCGACGAGTGGGCAGCAATCAGCCCCAGCATTTT
clone_size: -; v_call: TRBV6-5; j_call: TRBJ1-5; cdr3_length: 13; d_call: TRBD1; cdr3_aa: CASSRTGGQPQHF; cdr3_nt: TGTGCCAGCAGTAGGACAGGGGGTCAGCCCCAGCATTTT
clone_size: -; v_call: TRBV6-6; j_call: TRBJ1-4; cdr3_length: 16; d_call: -; cdr3_aa: CASSYVHGGTNEKLFF; cdr3_nt: TGTGCCAGCAGTTACGTTCACGGGGGCACTAATGAAAAACTGTTTTTT
clone_size: -; v_call: TRBV19; j_call: TRBJ1-3; cdr3_length: 14; d_call: -; cdr3_aa: CASKSASSGNTIYF; cdr3_nt: TGTGCCAGTAAGTCGGCGAGTTCTGGAAACACCATATATTTT
clone_size: -; v_call: TRBV7-8; j_call: TRBJ1-1; cdr3_length: 15; d_call: TRBD1; cdr3_aa: CASSPGTGTNTEAFF; cdr3_nt: TGTGCCAGCAGCCCAGGGACAGGGACGAACACTGAAGCTTTCTTT
clone_size: -; v_call: TRBV5-1; j_call: TRBJ1-2; cdr3_length: 15; d_call: TRBD1; cdr3_aa: CASSLAAGGSNGYTF; cdr3_nt: TGCGCCAGCAGCTTGGCCGCAGGGGGTAGCAATGGCTACACCTTC
clone_size: -; v_call: TRBV7-8; j_call: TRBJ2-2; cdr3_length: 12; d_call: TRBD2; cdr3_aa: CASSGGTGELFF; cdr3_nt: TGTGCCAGTAGCGGGGGGACCGGGGAGCTGTTTTTT
clone_size: -; v_call: TRBV6-5; j_call: TRBJ2-1; cdr3_length: 12; d_call: -; cdr3_aa: CASSLRGDEQFF; cdr3_nt: TGTGCCAGCAGCTTAAGAGGCGATGAGCAGTTCTTC
clone_size: -; v_call: TRBV28; j_call: TRBJ1-5; cdr3_length: 15; d_call: -; cdr3_aa: CASSLPSRDHQPQHF; cdr3_nt: TGTGCCAGCAGTTTACCGTCTCGGGACCATCAGCCCCAGCATTTT
clone_size: -; v_call: TRBV2; j_call: TRBJ1-2; cdr3_length: 13; d_call: TRBD1; cdr3_aa: CASRRDREDGYTF; cdr3_nt: TGTGCCAGCAGGAGGGACAGGGAAGATGGCTACACCTTC
clone_size: -; v_call: TRBV28; j_call: TRBJ1-2; cdr3_length: 12; d_call: -; cdr3_aa: CAGGGHSYGYTF; cdr3_nt: TGTGCCGGCGGTGGGCACAGCTATGGCTACACCTTC
clone_size: few; v_call: TRBV11-2; j_call: TRBJ2-2; cdr3_length: 16; d_call: -; cdr3_aa: CASSQITSSNTGELFF; cdr3_nt: TGTGCCAGCAGCCAGATCACCTCCTCAAACACCGGGGAGCTGTTTTTT
clone_size: -; v_call: TRBV7-2; j_call: TRBJ2-1; cdr3_length: 15; d_call: TRBD2; cdr3_aa: CASSSGLAIYNEQFF; cdr3_nt: TGTGCCAGCAGCTCGGGACTAGCGATCTACAATGAGCAGTTCTTC
clone_size: -; v_call: TRBV5-6; j_call: TRBJ1-3; cdr3_length: 16; d_call: -; cdr3_aa: CASSLAPGAGGNTIYF; cdr3_nt: TGTGCCAGCAGCTTGGCCCCCGGGGCAGGGGGAAACACCATATATTTT
clone_size: -; v_call: TRBV6-5; j_call: TRBJ2-3; cdr3_length: 16; d_call: TRBD2; cdr3_aa: CASSFSRGGQTDTQYF; cdr3_nt: TGTGCCAGCAGTTTCTCGCGGGGGGGCCAAACAGATACGCAGTATTTT
clone_size: once; v_call: TRBV5-8; j_call: TRBJ2-1; cdr3_length: 17; d_call: -; cdr3_aa: CASGLGAGRIIYNEQFF; cdr3_nt: TGTGCCAGCGGATTGGGTGCGGGGCGGATTATCTACAATGAGCAGTTCTTC
clone_size: -; v_call: TRBV18; j_call: TRBJ2-7; cdr3_length: 13; d_call: -; cdr3_aa: CASSPNIQNEQYF; cdr3_nt: TGTGCCAGCTCACCCAACATACAAAACGAGCAGTACTTC
clone_size: once; v_call: TRBV5-1; j_call: TRBJ2-2; cdr3_length: 16; d_call: TRBD1; cdr3_aa: CASSFLTGTNTGELFF; cdr3_nt: TGCGCCAGCAGCTTTTTGACAGGGACGAACACCGGGGAGCTGTTTTTT
clone_size: -; v_call: TRBV15; j_call: TRBJ1-1; cdr3_length: 15; d_call: -; cdr3_aa: CATSRVEGINTEAFF; cdr3_nt: TGTGCCACCAGCAGAGTAGAGGGAATTAACACTGAAGCTTTCTTT
clone_size: -; v_call: TRBV25-1; j_call: TRBJ2-3; cdr3_length: 14; d_call: -; cdr3_aa: CASSVQGITDTQYF; cdr3_nt: TGTGCCAGCAGTGTACAGGGTATCACAGATACGCAGTATTTT
clone_size: -; v_call: TRBV5-1; j_call: TRBJ1-1; cdr3_length: 13; d_call: TRBD1; cdr3_aa: CASSSTGVSEAFF; cdr3_nt: TGCGCCAGCAGTTCGACAGGGGTGAGTGAAGCTTTCTTT
clone_size: -; v_call: TRBV5-1; j_call: TRBJ1-3; cdr3_length: 15; d_call: -; cdr3_aa: CASSRHGQQKDTIYF; cdr3_nt: TGCGCCAGCAGCCGACACGGACAGCAAAAGGACACCATATATTTT
clone_size: few; v_call: TRBV7-9; j_call: TRBJ2-2; cdr3_length: 13; d_call: -; cdr3_aa: CASSPSVTGELFF; cdr3_nt: TGTGCCAGCAGCCCGAGCGTAACCGGGGAGCTGTTTTTT
clone_size: -; v_call: TRBV6-1; j_call: TRBJ2-5; cdr3_length: 15; d_call: TRBD2; cdr3_aa: CASRALAGGGETQYF; cdr3_nt: TGTGCCAGCAGAGCCCTAGCGGGGGGGGGAGAGACCCAGTACTTC
clone_size: -; v_call: TRBV30; j_call: TRBJ1-5; cdr3_length: 14; d_call: TRBD1; cdr3_aa: CAWTGTASNQPQHF; cdr3_nt: TGTGCCTGGACCGGGACAGCCAGCAATCAGCCCCAGCATTTT
clone_size: -; v_call: TRBV7-6; j_call: TRBJ2-1; cdr3_length: 16; d_call: TRBD2; cdr3_aa: CASSLGGTSPTPEQFF; cdr3_nt: TGTGCCAGCAGCTTAGGGGGGACTAGCCCGACCCCAGAGCAGTTCTTC
clone_size: -; v_call: TRBV19; j_call: TRBJ1-5; cdr3_length: 13; d_call: -; cdr3_aa: CASRDGGRQPQHF; cdr3_nt: TGTGCCAGTAGGGACGGCGGTCGTCAGCCCCAGCATTTT
clone_size: -; v_call: TRBV5-8; j_call: TRBJ2-2; cdr3_length: 14; d_call: -; cdr3_aa: CASSLDHNTGELFF; cdr3_nt: TGTGCCAGCAGCTTGGATCACAACACCGGGGAGCTGTTTTTT
clone_size: -; v_call: TRBV15; j_call: TRBJ2-1; cdr3_length: 14; d_call: TRBD1; cdr3_aa: CATSSRGPNNEQFF; cdr3_nt: TGTGCCACCAGCAGCAGGGGGCCTAACAATGAGCAGTTCTTC
clone_size: -; v_call: TRBV7-8; j_call: TRBJ2-2; cdr3_length: 16; d_call: TRBD2; cdr3_aa: CASSPQTWEGTGELFF; cdr3_nt: TGTGCCAGCAGCCCGCAGACTTGGGAGGGGACCGGGGAGCTGTTTTTT